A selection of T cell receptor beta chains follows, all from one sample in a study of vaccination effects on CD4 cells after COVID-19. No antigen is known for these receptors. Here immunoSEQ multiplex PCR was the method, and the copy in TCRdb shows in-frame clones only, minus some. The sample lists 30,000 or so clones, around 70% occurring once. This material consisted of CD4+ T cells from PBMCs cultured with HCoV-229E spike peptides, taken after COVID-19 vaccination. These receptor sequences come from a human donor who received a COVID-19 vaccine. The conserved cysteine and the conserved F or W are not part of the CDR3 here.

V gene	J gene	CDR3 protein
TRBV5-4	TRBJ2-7	ASSLEGQVGEQY
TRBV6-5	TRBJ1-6	ASNPSAGYNSPLH
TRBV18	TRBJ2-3	ASSPRREVDTQY
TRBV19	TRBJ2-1	ASSILLGQGGNEQF
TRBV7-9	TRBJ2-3	ASSRVRDTTTDTQY
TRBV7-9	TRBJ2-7	ASSAQETSGSYEQY
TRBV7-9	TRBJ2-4	ASSLAEGGRY
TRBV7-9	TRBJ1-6	ASSDSLLGSPLH
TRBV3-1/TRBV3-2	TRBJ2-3	ASSHTSGRGTDTQY
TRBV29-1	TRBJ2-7	SVVSGGTSYEQY
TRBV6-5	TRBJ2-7	ASSWTSGEYEQY
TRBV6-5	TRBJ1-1	ASSYSDRVSGTEAF
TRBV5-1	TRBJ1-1	ASSPLADPMNTEAF
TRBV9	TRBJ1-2	ASSVGYSNYGYT
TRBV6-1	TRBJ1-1	ASSRGRETTEAF
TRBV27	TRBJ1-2	ASSSGQGEGYT
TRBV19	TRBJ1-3	ASSWAIDRRSGNTIY
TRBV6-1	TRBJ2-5	ASSEEEVETQY
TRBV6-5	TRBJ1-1	ASSYLGTDTEAF
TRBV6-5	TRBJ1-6	ASSYWQGRNSPLH
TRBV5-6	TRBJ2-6	ASSTWAGANVLT
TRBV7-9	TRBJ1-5	ASSFMGQHQPQH
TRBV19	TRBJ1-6	ASSIGIPSPLH
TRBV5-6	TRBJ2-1	ASSLGATSSYNEQF
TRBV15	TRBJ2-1	ATSRPTRGHEQF
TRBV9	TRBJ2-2	ASGPRGRANTGELF
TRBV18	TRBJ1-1	ASSPLPRGRGTEAF
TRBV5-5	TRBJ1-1	ASSLGPTVGLNTEAF
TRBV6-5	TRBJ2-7	ASTRGLEQY
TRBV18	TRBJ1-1	ASSPGVGRTEAF
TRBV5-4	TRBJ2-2	ASSFRRTSGRAAGELF
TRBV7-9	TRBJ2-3	ASSKRDGTQY
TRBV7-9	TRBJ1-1	ASSLTLEAF
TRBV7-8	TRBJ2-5	ASSLAVRTGFFDGTQY
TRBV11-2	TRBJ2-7	ASRSGLADYEQY
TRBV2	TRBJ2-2	ASQSRGTGELF
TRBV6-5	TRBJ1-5	ASRDRDNQPQH
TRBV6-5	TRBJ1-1	ASSYSSRMNTEAF
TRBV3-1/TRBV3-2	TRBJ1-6	ASSITDRRNSPLH
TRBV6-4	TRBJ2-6	APLDRGVGSGANVLT
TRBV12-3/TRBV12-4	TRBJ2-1	ASRRSDEQF
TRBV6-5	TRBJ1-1	ASKVSMNTEAF
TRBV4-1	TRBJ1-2	ASSQPDRGFAYGYT
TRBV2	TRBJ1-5	ASSVEGNQPQH
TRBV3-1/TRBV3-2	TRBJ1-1	ASSPGHQNTEAF
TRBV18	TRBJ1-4	ASSPGQGEEKLF